Included here is one T cell receptor (beta chain) sequence, with context. The antigen is not known. The junction departs from germline at one end; a sequencing error may be responsible. A sample-barcoded 5' primer and a J-beta primer mix were used in a second PCR of roughly 7 to 11 cycles. One entry per CDR3 protein results from TCRdb running MiXCR on the 5' RACE reads. The sample carries 600,000 to 1,000,000 distinct CDR3 sequences, 25% recorded once. The sample is drawn from a study of blood T cells in healthy people across ages. Study overall: About one barcoded TCR beta cDNA was captured per two T cells. Study-wide findings and caveats: Per million T cells, TCR beta diversity dropped roughly linearly as age increased.

The germline gives CDR1 SGHAT, CDR2 FQNNGV. The CDR3 covers 13 residues. The sample also formed part of further work on T cells of mothers and their children.

Sequencing was done on a sample of blood. This TCR was sampled from a boy between 5 and 17 years old in good health. This sequence joins TRBV11-2 and TRBJ2-3; 8 nucleotides match TRBD2. This CDR3 is CANSQTSGDRQYF. CDR3 coding DNA: TGTGCCAACAGCCAAACTAGCGGAGATAGGCAGTATTTT.